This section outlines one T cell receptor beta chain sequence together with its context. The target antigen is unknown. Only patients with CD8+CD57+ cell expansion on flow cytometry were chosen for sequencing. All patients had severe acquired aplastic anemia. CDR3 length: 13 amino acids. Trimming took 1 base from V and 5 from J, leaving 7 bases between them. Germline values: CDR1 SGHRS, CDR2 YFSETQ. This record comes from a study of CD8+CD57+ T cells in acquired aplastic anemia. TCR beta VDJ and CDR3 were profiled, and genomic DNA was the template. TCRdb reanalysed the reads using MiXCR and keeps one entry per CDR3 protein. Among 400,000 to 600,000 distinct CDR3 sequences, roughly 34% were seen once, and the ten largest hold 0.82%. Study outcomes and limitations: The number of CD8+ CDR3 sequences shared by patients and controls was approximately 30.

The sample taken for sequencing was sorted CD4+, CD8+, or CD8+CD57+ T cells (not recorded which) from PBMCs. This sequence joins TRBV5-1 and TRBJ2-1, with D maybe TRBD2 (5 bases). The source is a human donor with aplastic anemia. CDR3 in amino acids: CASSLSSNNEQFF. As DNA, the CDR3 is TGCGCCAGCAGCTTGTCTAGCAACAATGAGCAGTTCTTC.